The 25 T cell receptor beta chains in this list originate from one sample, sequenced in a study of Ad26.COV2.S vaccination and SARS-CoV-2 variants. The data were produced by immunoSEQ multiplex PCR, yet TCRdb's version contains in-frame clones alone and is incomplete. The sample has about 350,000 clones, less than 90% seen once; the top ten hold about 10%. As to treatment: about 20 received Ad26.COV2.S at low or high dose, single or two shots; about 5 received placebo; per-sample allocation not given. Samples came from day 63 after the first vaccine or placebo injection. Sequencing used peripheral blood, obtained in a trial of Ad26.COV2.S vaccine versus placebo. Receptors originate from a person aged 18-65 years who received the Ad26.COV2.S COVID-19 vaccine or a placebo.

The chain employs TRBV30 and TRBJ2-6; TRBD1 matches at 8 bases. The CDR3 is 15 residues long. V dropped 2 bases and J dropped 4; count of bases not matched to a gene: 4. Germline V gene data show CDR1 as GTSNPN and CDR2 as SVGIG (reference sequence). CDR3 loop: CAWSSGQGGANVLTF. As DNA, the CDR3 is TGTGCCTGGAGTTCCGGACAGGGAGGGGCCAACGTCCTGACTTTC.

Only one count was recorded for this clone. This chain connects TRBV4-3 to TRBJ2-7; D may match TRBD1 or TRBD2 (5 bases each). CDR3 size: 15 residues. V shed 0 bases and J shed 0 bases, with 9 bases lying between them. CDR1 is LGHNA, CDR2 YSLEER, per germline. CDR3 protein: CASSQERGPSYEQYF. CDR3 bases: TGCGCCAGCAGCCAAGAGAGGGGACCCTCCTACGAGCAGTACTTC.

This chain uses TRBV2 with TRBJ2-3; TRBD2 might be the D (6 bases). Trimming pared 7 bases from V and 2 bases from J, leaving 13 bases between. The CDR3 runs 14 residues. The germline CDR1 and CDR2 sequences are SNHLY and FYNNEI. CDR3 loop: CASTELAYTDTQYF. The CDR3 DNA is TGTGCCAGCACGGAACTAGCCTACACAGATACGCAGTATTTT.

The chain combines TRBV6-2 or TRBV6-3 with TRBJ2-5; 8 bases map to TRBD2. The junction had 7 bases not matched to a gene; V was cut back by 2 bases and J by 5 bases. CDR1 MNHEY and CDR2 SVGEGT come from the germline V gene. The CDR3 is 15 amino acids. The DNA of the CDR3 is TGTGCCAGCAGTTACCCTGGACTAGCTCGGGAGACCCAGTACTTC. This codes for CASSYPGLARETQYF.

This sequence joins TRBV6-4 and TRBJ2-2, with TRBD1 matching over 11 bases. After removal of 5 bases from V and 7 bases from J, the junction contained 15 bases not matched to a gene. This CDR3 has 18 amino acids. The germline gives CDR1 MRHNA, CDR2 SNTAGT. CDR3: CASSTSTGTGGNDGELFF. In DNA form, the CDR3 reads TGTGCCAGCAGTACCTCGACCGGGACAGGGGGAAATGACGGGGAGCTGTTTTTT.

The rearrangement joins TRBV20-1 to TRBJ2-5, with unresolved D. V lost 3 bases and J 5 bases, leaving 7 bases between the germline ends. Per the germline V gene, CDR1 is DFQATT and CDR2 is SNEGSKA (reference sequence). The CDR3 covers 11 residues. This CDR3 reads CSASVGETQYF. In DNA, the CDR3 is TGCAGTGCTAGTGTGGGGGAGACCCAGTACTTC.

Notes on this clone: Within the sample, other DNA sequences also encode this same CDR3. The chain is built from TRBV2 and TRBJ1-4; 9 bases are shared with TRBD1. This CDR3 is built from 14 residues. Germline CDR1 SNHLY, CDR2 FYNNEI. V dropped 5 bases and J dropped 7; count of bases not matched to a gene: 5. Here the CDR3 DNA reads TGTGCCAGCAGTTCCGGGACAGGGAGTGAAAAACTGTTTTTT. Translation: CASSSGTGSEKLFF.

The CDR3: CASGNNQETQYF. As DNA, the CDR3 is TGTGCCAGTGGAAATAACCAAGAGACCCAGTACTTC. The V call is TRBV6-5, the J call TRBJ2-5; D is uncertain. Trimming stripped 9 bases from V and 0 bases from J, with 8 bases between. The CDR3 totals 12 residues. The germline V gene has CDR1 MNHEY and CDR2 SVGAGI.

The chain links TRBV7-3 to TRBJ2-2; D is uncertain. Germline V gene sequence: CDR1 SGHTA, CDR2 FQGTGA. The CDR3 contains 13 residues. V dropped 1 base and J dropped 11 bases, with 11 bases sitting between them. The CDR3 reads CASSLIGGGELFF. The CDR3, as DNA: TGTGCCAGCAGCTTAATAGGTGGCGGCGAGCTGTTTTTT.

This chain connects TRBV12-3 or TRBV12-4 to TRBJ2-7; unclear D gene. The CDR3 has 12 residues. V gave up 4 bases and J gave up 3 bases, with 7 bases separating them. The CDR3 coding sequence is TGTGCCAGCAGTTCGATCATCTACGAGCAGTACTTC. Translation gives CASSSIIYEQYF.

This chain links TRBV10-1 with TRBJ2-2; D unresolved. There are 13 residues in the CDR3. Germline CDR1 reads WNHNN; CDR2 reads SYGVQD (reference sequence). V was trimmed by 1 base and J by 5 bases, leaving 5 bases between them. As DNA, the CDR3 is TGCGCCAGCAGTGAGTGGGATACCGGGGAGCTGTTTTTT. Its translation: CASSEWDTGELFF.

The chain has TRBV7-9 and TRBJ2-2; D may correspond to TRBD1 or TRBD2 (5 bases each). The CDR3 sequence is 15 residues long. V lost 3 bases, J lost 4 bases, and 12 bases lay in between. Germline CDR1 is SEHNR and CDR2 is FQNEAQ (reference sequence). The chain's CDR3 is CASSLRERGTGELFF. The CDR3 DNA reads as TGTGCCAGCAGCTTGCGCGAGAGGGGCACCGGGGAGCTGTTTTTT. The whole variable domain, remainder taken from reference TRBV7-9 and TRBJ2-2, is DTGVSQNPRHKITKRGQNVTFRCDPISEHNRLYWYRQTLGQGPEFLTYFQNEAQLEKSRLLSDRFSAERPKGSFSTLEIQRTEQGDSAMYLCASSLRERGTGELFFGEGSRLTVL.

This clone has only one observation. J is TRBJ2-7 and V is TRBV19; the match to TRBD2 covers 7 bases. CDR3 length: 14 residues. Germline-derived CDR1 and CDR2 are LNHDA and SQIVND (reference sequence). V was pared by 4 bases and J by 5 bases, with 8 bases of the junction left unmatched. The CDR3: CASSTPGLPNEQYF. The CDR3 nucleotides read TGTGCCAGTAGTACCCCGGGACTACCAAACGAGCAGTACTTC.

The chain uses TRBV24-1 and TRBJ2-1; D may be TRBD2 (5 bases). CDR1 is KGHDR and CDR2 is SFDVKD in the germline V gene. The CDR3 spans 15 residues. Trimming took off 4 bases at V and 6 bases at J, with 15 bases between the two ends. The CDR3 bases are TGTGCCACCAGTGACCCCGGAGGTGCGGGCAATGAGCAGTTCTTC. As protein: CATSDPGGAGNEQFF.

The rearrangement joins TRBV5-1 to TRBJ2-7; maybe TRBD2 (5 bases). The ends were cut back, 2 bases at V and 2 bases at J, with 8 bases in the middle. Germline loops: CDR1 SGHRS, CDR2 YFSETQ. The CDR3 runs 13 residues. CDR3 nucleotides: TGCGCCAGCAGCTTCGGGGAAACCTACGAGCAGTACTTC. It specifies CASSFGETYEQYF.

With respect to this clone: At one end the junction does not follow the germline gene, possibly because of a read error. The V and J genes are TRBV12-3 or TRBV12-4 and TRBJ2-7, with 7 nucleotides matching TRBD1. The CDR3 contains 12 residues. This CDR3 is CASSFQGGPRDF. CDR3 bases: TGTGCCAGCAGCTTCCAAGGGGGCCCTCGGGACTTC.

In regard to this clone: One junction end does not reproduce the germline sequence, and a read error may be involved. Other DNA sequences within the sample encode an identical CDR3. The chain carries TRBV10-1 and TRBJ2-2; D ambiguous. Germline CDR1 and CDR2: WNHNN and SYGVQD (reference sequence). This CDR3 has 16 residues. The DNA of the CDR3 is TGCGCCAGCAGCGAGTCGCGGCTAGTCAACACCGGGGAGCTGTTTTTT. Encoded protein: CASSESRLVNTGELFF.

This clone has just a few counts. This chain links TRBV10-3 with TRBJ2-1; D may be TRBD1 (5 bases). CDR3 length equals 14 residues. V shed 10 bases and J shed 0 bases, with 13 bases lying between them. The germline gives CDR1 ENHRY, CDR2 SYGVKD. The CDR3 DNA follows: TGTGCCACCTCGACAGTTAGCTCCTACAATGAGCAGTTCTTC. Protein: CATSTVSSYNEQFF.

The CDR3 sequence: CSVDSFPSGEETQYF. The CDR3 coding sequence is TGCAGCGTTGATAGTTTCCCTAGCGGGGAAGAGACCCAGTACTTC. The gene calls are TRBV29-1 and TRBJ2-5; 9 nucleotides agree with TRBD2. Trimming at V came to 3 bases and at J to 3 bases, leaving 8 bases not matched to a gene. CDR3 length: 15 residues. CDR1 and CDR2 from the germline V gene are SQVTM and ANQGSEA.

In this sample, this clone turned up once. The rearrangement uses TRBV27 and TRBJ2-7; 11 bases are shared with TRBD2. With V trimmed by 4 bases and J by 0 bases, 23 bases remained unmatched. The V gene's germline CDR1 is MNHEY and CDR2 SMNVEV (reference sequence). The CDR3 consists of 22 residues. The CDR3 here is CASSSPGGTGTGTSGPSYEQYF. CDR3 bases: TGTGCCAGCAGTTCCCCGGGGGGGACAGGAACCGGGACTAGCGGACCCTCCTACGAGCAGTACTTC.

V usage is TRBV2 and J usage is TRBJ2-1, with 15 bases fitting TRBD2. CDR3 length equals 16 residues. CDR1 and CDR2 from the germline V gene are SNHLY and FYNNEI. The V gene end was trimmed by 11 bases and the J gene end by 4 bases; junction bases not matched to a gene: 9. CDR3 protein: CAGRTSGGAGYNEQFF. CDR3 DNA sequence: TGTGCCGGCCGGACTAGCGGGGGGGCTGGGTACAATGAGCAGTTCTTC.

The chain carries TRBV19 and TRBJ1-1; D call uncertain. The V end was cut by 0 bases, the J end by 6 bases, with 8 bases between. There are 13 residues in the CDR3. From germline, CDR1 is LNHDA and CDR2 SQIVND (reference sequence). The CDR3 nucleotides read TGTGCCAGTAGTATAGACCGGAGGGCTGAAGCTTTCTTT. Translated, it gives CASSIDRRAEAFF.

The chain is built from TRBV4-1 and TRBJ2-2; 7 bases align to TRBD2. The CDR3 contains 17 residues. V dropped 0 bases and J dropped 7; count of bases not matched to a gene: 11. In germline, CDR1 is MGHRA, CDR2 YSYEKL. DNA of the CDR3: TGCGCCAGCAGCCAAGATCGGAGGGAGGGCCCTCACGGGGAGCTGTTTTTT. Translation gives CASSQDRREGPHGELFF.

The rearrangement links TRBV5-1 to TRBJ2-3; no definite D call. V lost 4 bases to trimming and J lost 10 bases, with 22 bases between them. CDR1 SGHRS and CDR2 YFSETQ come from the germline V gene. The CDR3 runs to 15 residues. The CDR3 nucleotides read TGCGCCAGCAGCATAGCATCCCCTAGGTTTCGTTCGCAGTATTTT. Amino acid sequence: CASSIASPRFRSQYF.

This sequence joins TRBV23-1 and TRBJ1-3, with a weak D call TRBD1 (6 bases). TRBV23-1 is filed as an ORF, its function uncertain. The length of the CDR3 is 19 residues. V was pared by 4 bases and J by 0 bases, with 22 bases between. Written as DNA, the CDR3 is TGCGCCAGCAGTCGGGGGGGACATCGCCCCTTGAGCTCTGGAAACACCATATATTTT. Translating gives CASSRGGHRPLSSGNTIYF.